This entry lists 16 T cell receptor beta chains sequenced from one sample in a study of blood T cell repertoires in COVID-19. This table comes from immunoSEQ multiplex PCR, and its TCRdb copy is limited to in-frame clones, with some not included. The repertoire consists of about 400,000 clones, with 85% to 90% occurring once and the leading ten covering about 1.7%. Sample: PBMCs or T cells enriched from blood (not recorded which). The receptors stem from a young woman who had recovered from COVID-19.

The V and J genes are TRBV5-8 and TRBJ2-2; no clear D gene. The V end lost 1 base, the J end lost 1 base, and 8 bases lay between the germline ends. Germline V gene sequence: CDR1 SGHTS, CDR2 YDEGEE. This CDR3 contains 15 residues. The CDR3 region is CASSLRGVNTGELFF. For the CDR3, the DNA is TGTGCCAGCAGCTTGAGAGGAGTGAACACCGGGGAGCTGTTTTTT.

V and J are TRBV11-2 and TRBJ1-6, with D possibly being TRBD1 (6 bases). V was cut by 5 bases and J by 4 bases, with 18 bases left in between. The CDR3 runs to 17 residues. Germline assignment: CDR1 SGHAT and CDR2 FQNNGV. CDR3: CASSPDRRIGYNSPLHF. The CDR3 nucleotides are TGTGCCAGCAGCCCAGACAGGAGAATCGGGTATAATTCACCCCTCCACTTT.

CDR3 in DNA: TGCGCCAGCCTATGGGGCAACCAAGCTTTCTTT. Its translation: CASLWGNQAFF. This chain links TRBV5-1 with TRBJ1-1; TRBD1 is a possible D gene (5 bases). The length of the CDR3 is 11 residues. V was clipped by 7 bases and J by 9 bases, with 13 bases between them. From germline, CDR1 is SGHRS and CDR2 YFSETQ.

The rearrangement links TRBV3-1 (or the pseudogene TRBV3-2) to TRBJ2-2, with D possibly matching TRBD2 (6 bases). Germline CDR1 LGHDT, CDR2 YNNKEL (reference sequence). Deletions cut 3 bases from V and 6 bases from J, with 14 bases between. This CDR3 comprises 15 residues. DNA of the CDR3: TGTGCCAGCAGCCACCACAGGTGGGGGGCCGGGGAGCTGTTTTTT. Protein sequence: CASSHHRWGAGELFF.

The CDR3 nucleotides read TGTGCCAGCAGCGGACTAGCGGGAAACTACGAGCAGTACTTC. It codes for CASSGLAGNYEQYF. V gene TRBV28 combines with J gene TRBJ2-7; 12 bases match TRBD2. This CDR3 comprises 14 residues. Germline V CDR1 and CDR2: MDHEN, SYDVKM. J gave up 3 bases and V 6 bases, and 3 bases lay outside the gene matches.

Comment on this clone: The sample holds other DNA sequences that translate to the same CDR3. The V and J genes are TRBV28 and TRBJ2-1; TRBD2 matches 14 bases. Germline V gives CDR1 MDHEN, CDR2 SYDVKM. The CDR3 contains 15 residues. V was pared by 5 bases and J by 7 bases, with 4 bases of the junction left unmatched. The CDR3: CASSRLAGGLNEQFF. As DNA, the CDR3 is TGTGCCAGCAGTCGACTAGCGGGAGGGTTAAATGAGCAGTTCTTC.

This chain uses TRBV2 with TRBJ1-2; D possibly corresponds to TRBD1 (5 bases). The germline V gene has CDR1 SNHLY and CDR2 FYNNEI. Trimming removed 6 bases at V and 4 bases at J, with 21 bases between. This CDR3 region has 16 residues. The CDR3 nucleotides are TGTGCCAGCAGGGACCGTATTGGGGCCCCCCCCTATGGCTACACCTTC. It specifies CASRDRIGAPPYGYTF.

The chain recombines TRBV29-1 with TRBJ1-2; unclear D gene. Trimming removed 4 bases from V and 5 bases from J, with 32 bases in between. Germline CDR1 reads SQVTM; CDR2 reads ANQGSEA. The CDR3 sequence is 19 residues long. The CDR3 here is CSVADWVPHYGRGYYGYTF. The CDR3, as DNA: TGCAGCGTTGCTGACTGGGTTCCCCACTACGGCCGCGGCTATTATGGCTACACCTTC.

CDR3 sequence reads: CASSFGQNTEAFF. The CDR3 DNA reads as TGTGCCAGCAGTTTCGGTCAGAACACTGAAGCTTTCTTT. The chain combines TRBV2 with TRBJ1-1, with D uncertain. Germline CDR1 and CDR2: SNHLY and FYNNEI. V lost 5 bases, J lost 1 base, and 8 bases lay in between. The CDR3 sequence is 13 residues long.

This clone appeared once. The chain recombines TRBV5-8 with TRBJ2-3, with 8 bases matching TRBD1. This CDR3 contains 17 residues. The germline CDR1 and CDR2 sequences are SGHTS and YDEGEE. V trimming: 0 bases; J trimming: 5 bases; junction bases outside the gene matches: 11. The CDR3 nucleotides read TGTGCCAGCAGCTTGGGGGACAGGACCCCCGAGGAAGATACGCAGTATTTT. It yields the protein CASSLGDRTPEEDTQYF.

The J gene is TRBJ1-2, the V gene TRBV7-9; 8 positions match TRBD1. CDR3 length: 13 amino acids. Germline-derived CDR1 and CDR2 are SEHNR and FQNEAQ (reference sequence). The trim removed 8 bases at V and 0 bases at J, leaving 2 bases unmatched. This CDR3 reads CASSTGANYGYTF. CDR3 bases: TGTGCCAGCTCGACAGGGGCTAACTATGGCTACACCTTC. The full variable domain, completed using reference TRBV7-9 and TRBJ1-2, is DTGVSQNPRHKITKRGQNVTFRCDPISEHNRLYWYRQTLGQGPEFLTYFQNEAQLEKSRLLSDRFSAERPKGSFSTLEIQRTEQGDSAMYLCASSTGANYGYTFGSGTRLTVV.

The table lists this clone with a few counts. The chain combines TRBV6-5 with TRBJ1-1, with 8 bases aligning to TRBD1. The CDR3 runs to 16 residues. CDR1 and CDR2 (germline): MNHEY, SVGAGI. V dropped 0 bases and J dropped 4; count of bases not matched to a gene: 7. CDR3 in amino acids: CASSYSIPTGGTEAFF. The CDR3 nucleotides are TGTGCCAGCAGTTACTCGATCCCCACAGGGGGCACTGAAGCTTTCTTT.

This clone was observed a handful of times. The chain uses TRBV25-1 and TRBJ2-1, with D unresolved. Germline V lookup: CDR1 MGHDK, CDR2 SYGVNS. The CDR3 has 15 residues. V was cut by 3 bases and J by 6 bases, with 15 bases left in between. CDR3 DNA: TGTGCCAGCAGTGATAGTGGTACCCAGGTCAATGAGCAGTTCTTC. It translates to CASSDSGTQVNEQFF.

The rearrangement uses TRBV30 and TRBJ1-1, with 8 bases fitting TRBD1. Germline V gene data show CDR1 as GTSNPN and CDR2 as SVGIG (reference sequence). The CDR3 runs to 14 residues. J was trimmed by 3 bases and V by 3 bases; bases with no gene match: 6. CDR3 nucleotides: TGTGCCTGGAGGGGGGACAGGTACGACACTGAAGCTTTCTTT. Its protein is CAWRGDRYDTEAFF.

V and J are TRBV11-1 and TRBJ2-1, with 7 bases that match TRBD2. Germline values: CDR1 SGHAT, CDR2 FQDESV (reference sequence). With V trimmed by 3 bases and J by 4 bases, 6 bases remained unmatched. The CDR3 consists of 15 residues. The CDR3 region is CASSFGGRDYNEQFF. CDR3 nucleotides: TGTGCCAGCAGCTTTGGAGGGAGGGATTACAATGAGCAGTTCTTC.

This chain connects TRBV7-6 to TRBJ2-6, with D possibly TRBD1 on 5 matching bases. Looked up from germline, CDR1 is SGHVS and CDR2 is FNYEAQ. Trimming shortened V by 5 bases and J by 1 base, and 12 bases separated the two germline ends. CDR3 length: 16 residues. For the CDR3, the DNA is TGTGCCAGCAGCACCCCTTACAGGTCTGGGGCCAACGTCCTGACTTTC. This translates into CASSTPYRSGANVLTF.